This is a list of T cell receptor beta chains from one sample in a study of T-cell memory formation after mild COVID-19. TCRdb reanalysed the 5' RACE reads using MiXCR and keeps one entry per CDR3 protein. The sample carries 25,000 to 30,000 distinct CDR3 sequences, 15% to 20% recorded once. Sequenced material: PBMCs or a T cell subset sorted from them (not recorded which). The receptors were sampled from an adult who had mild COVID-19 (a few samples of this study predate the infection). Cell type and time point are not known. The CDR3 runs from the conserved cysteine through the conserved F or W. Each record gives: clone size, CDR3 length, D gene, J gene, V gene, CDR3 DNA, CDR3 protein. D genes are given only for firm matches. A row's size may be missing; if present it is once, few, many or a size class.

clone_size: many
cdr3_length: 18
d_call: NA
j_call: TRBJ2-2
v_call: TRBV24-1
cdr3_nt: TGTGCCACCAGTGACCTGACTGGGGGGGCCCGGAAGATCGGGGAGCTGTTTTTT
cdr3_aa: CATSDLTGGARKIGELFF

clone_size: medium-sized
cdr3_length: 14
d_call: TRBD2
j_call: TRBJ2-5
v_call: TRBV15
cdr3_nt: TGTGCCACCAGCACACGAGCGGGAGAAGAGACCCAGTACTTC
cdr3_aa: CATSTRAGEETQYF

clone_size: medium-sized
cdr3_length: 15
d_call: NA
j_call: TRBJ2-1
v_call: TRBV20-1
cdr3_nt: TGCAGTGCTAGAGGCCGGGGGGCCGCTTTTAATGAGCAGTTCTTC
cdr3_aa: CSARGRGAAFNEQFF

clone_size: NA
cdr3_length: 18
d_call: TRBD1
j_call: TRBJ2-4
v_call: TRBV11-2
cdr3_nt: TGTGCCAGCAGCACTGGGGGACAGTTACTTCTAGCCAAAAACATTCAGTACTTC
cdr3_aa: CASSTGGQLLLAKNIQYF

clone_size: many
cdr3_length: 15
d_call: TRBD1
j_call: TRBJ2-7
v_call: TRBV7-3
cdr3_nt: TGTGCCAGCAGCTCCCAGGGGGCCCCCTCCTACGAGCAGTACTTC
cdr3_aa: CASSSQGAPSYEQYF

clone_size: many
cdr3_length: 15
d_call: NA
j_call: TRBJ2-7
v_call: TRBV6-2/TRBV6-3
cdr3_nt: TGTGCCAGCATTGGGATAACACGGTATTCCTACGAGCAGTACTTC
cdr3_aa: CASIGITRYSYEQYF

clone_size: NA
cdr3_length: 14
d_call: NA
j_call: TRBJ2-7
v_call: TRBV3-2
cdr3_nt: TGTGCCAGCAGCTACGCTAGCGACTCCTACGAGCAGTACTTC
cdr3_aa: CASSYASDSYEQYF

clone_size: many
cdr3_length: 12
d_call: NA
j_call: TRBJ2-5
v_call: TRBV7-2
cdr3_nt: TGTGCCAGCAGCCCAGGGCGGGAGACCCAGTACTTC
cdr3_aa: CASSPGRETQYF

clone_size: many
cdr3_length: 13
d_call: NA
j_call: TRBJ1-2
v_call: TRBV12-3/TRBV12-4
cdr3_nt: TGTGCCAGCAGTTTAAGGGGGAGGGAGGGCTACACCTTC
cdr3_aa: CASSLRGREGYTF

clone_size: NA
cdr3_length: 14
d_call: TRBD1
j_call: TRBJ2-7
v_call: TRBV5-6
cdr3_nt: TGTGCCAGCAGCGATTCCGGGACAGCATACGAGCAGTACTTC
cdr3_aa: CASSDSGTAYEQYF

clone_size: many
cdr3_length: 17
d_call: NA
j_call: TRBJ1-6
v_call: TRBV2
cdr3_nt: TGTGCCAGCAGTATCCGGGGGGTTGGCTCCTATAATTCACCCCTCCACTTT
cdr3_aa: CASSIRGVGSYNSPLHF

clone_size: many
cdr3_length: 14
d_call: NA
j_call: TRBJ2-7
v_call: TRBV20-1
cdr3_nt: TGCAGTGCTAGAGATTATCAGGGTGGGAGCGAGCAGTACTTC
cdr3_aa: CSARDYQGGSEQYF

clone_size: many
cdr3_length: 15
d_call: TRBD1
j_call: TRBJ2-2
v_call: TRBV19
cdr3_nt: TGTGCCAGTACCAACCAGGGGGTCGTGTCCGGGGAGCTGTTTTTT
cdr3_aa: CASTNQGVVSGELFF

clone_size: many
cdr3_length: 15
d_call: TRBD1
j_call: TRBJ1-5
v_call: TRBV12-3/TRBV12-4
cdr3_nt: TGTGCCAGCAGTCGCACAGGGGGTAGCAATCAGCCCCAGCATTTT
cdr3_aa: CASSRTGGSNQPQHF

clone_size: many
cdr3_length: 13
d_call: NA
j_call: TRBJ2-6
v_call: TRBV7-2
cdr3_nt: TGTGCCAGCAGCTTACTTGGGGCCAACGTCCTGACTTTC
cdr3_aa: CASSLLGANVLTF

clone_size: many
cdr3_length: 17
d_call: NA
j_call: TRBJ1-1
v_call: TRBV5-1
cdr3_nt: TGCGCCAGCAGCTGGGGACATTCGAGGGCCATGAACACTGAAGCTTTCTTT
cdr3_aa: CASSWGHSRAMNTEAFF

clone_size: many
cdr3_length: 12
d_call: NA
j_call: TRBJ1-1
v_call: TRBV12-3/TRBV12-4
cdr3_nt: TGTGCCAGCAGTTTAGACGCCAGAGAAGCTTTCTTT
cdr3_aa: CASSLDAREAFF

clone_size: NA
cdr3_length: 16
d_call: TRBD1
j_call: TRBJ1-2
v_call: TRBV7-2
cdr3_nt: TGTGCCAGCAGCTCTCCCCTCGGAACAGGGGGCTATGGCTACACCTTC
cdr3_aa: CASSSPLGTGGYGYTF

clone_size: few
cdr3_length: 14
d_call: NA
j_call: TRBJ2-3
v_call: TRBV5-1
cdr3_nt: TGCGCCAGCAGGGTGCGGACTAGCACAGATACGCAGTATTTT
cdr3_aa: CASRVRTSTDTQYF

clone_size: many
cdr3_length: 15
d_call: NA
j_call: TRBJ1-2
v_call: TRBV7-3
cdr3_nt: TGTGCCAGCAGGCCTGGAGGGAACACCGACTATGGCTACACCTTC
cdr3_aa: CASRPGGNTDYGYTF

clone_size: many
cdr3_length: 13
d_call: NA
j_call: TRBJ2-3
v_call: TRBV11-2
cdr3_nt: TGTGCCAGCAGCCCTACCCCGACAGCGACGCAGTATTTT
cdr3_aa: CASSPTPTATQYF

clone_size: many
cdr3_length: 13
d_call: NA
j_call: TRBJ2-2
v_call: TRBV6-4
cdr3_nt: TGTGCCAGCAGTGAAGGTTACACCGGGGAGCTGTTTTTT
cdr3_aa: CASSEGYTGELFF

clone_size: NA
cdr3_length: 13
d_call: TRBD1
j_call: TRBJ2-7
v_call: TRBV5-5
cdr3_nt: TGTGCCAGCAGCCGAACTACAGGGGCAGAGCAGTACTTC
cdr3_aa: CASSRTTGAEQYF

clone_size: many
cdr3_length: 15
d_call: NA
j_call: TRBJ1-2
v_call: TRBV24-1
cdr3_nt: TGTGCCACCAGTGACACAGGAAGCTCAATCTATGGCTACACCTTC
cdr3_aa: CATSDTGSSIYGYTF

clone_size: many
cdr3_length: 14
d_call: TRBD1
j_call: TRBJ2-2
v_call: TRBV12-3/TRBV12-4
cdr3_nt: TGTGCCAGCAGTCCGGGACAGGGTGGAGGGGAGCTGTTTTTT
cdr3_aa: CASSPGQGGGELFF

clone_size: many
cdr3_length: 15
d_call: NA
j_call: TRBJ2-5
v_call: TRBV28
cdr3_nt: TGTGCCAGCAAGACCGGAGACAGGAGACAAGAGACCCAGTACTTC
cdr3_aa: CASKTGDRRQETQYF

clone_size: NA
cdr3_length: 11
d_call: NA
j_call: TRBJ2-3
v_call: TRBV7-2
cdr3_nt: TGTGCCAGCAGGATCCTAGATACGCAGTATTTT
cdr3_aa: CASRILDTQYF

clone_size: many
cdr3_length: 13
d_call: TRBD2
j_call: TRBJ2-5
v_call: TRBV29-1
cdr3_nt: TGCAGCGTTGGGTGGACTAGACAAGAGACCCAGTACTTC
cdr3_aa: CSVGWTRQETQYF

clone_size: many
cdr3_length: 16
d_call: NA
j_call: TRBJ2-7
v_call: TRBV6-5
cdr3_nt: TGTGCCAGCAGTCCCCTTCCGACAGTCCCCGACTACGAGCAGTACTTC
cdr3_aa: CASSPLPTVPDYEQYF

clone_size: many
cdr3_length: 13
d_call: NA
j_call: TRBJ1-1
v_call: TRBV20-1
cdr3_nt: TGCAGCGCTAGGGACATTTTGAACACTGAAGCTTTCTTT
cdr3_aa: CSARDILNTEAFF

clone_size: many
cdr3_length: 13
d_call: NA
j_call: TRBJ1-2
v_call: TRBV12-3/TRBV12-4
cdr3_nt: TGTGCCAGCAGGGGGTCAGGGAACTATGGCTACACCTTC
cdr3_aa: CASRGSGNYGYTF

clone_size: many
cdr3_length: 14
d_call: NA
j_call: TRBJ2-1
v_call: TRBV12-3/TRBV12-4
cdr3_nt: TGTGCCAGCAGCGCCTCGATAGGGGGCAATGAGCAGTTCTTC
cdr3_aa: CASSASIGGNEQFF

clone_size: NA
cdr3_length: 13
d_call: NA
j_call: TRBJ1-2
v_call: TRBV5-1
cdr3_nt: TGCGCCAGCAGCCCTTGGTGGGGCTATGGCTACACCTTC
cdr3_aa: CASSPWWGYGYTF

clone_size: many
cdr3_length: 17
d_call: TRBD2
j_call: TRBJ2-5
v_call: TRBV9
cdr3_nt: TGTGCCAGCAGCGTAGCCCCTAGCGGGAGGGGTGGAGAGACCCAGTACTTC
cdr3_aa: CASSVAPSGRGGETQYF

clone_size: NA
cdr3_length: 17
d_call: NA
j_call: TRBJ1-6
v_call: TRBV4-1
cdr3_nt: TGCGCCAGCAGCCAAGAGGGCGTAGGGGACCCGAATTCACCCCTCCACTTT
cdr3_aa: CASSQEGVGDPNSPLHF

clone_size: few
cdr3_length: 15
d_call: NA
j_call: TRBJ1-6
v_call: TRBV5-6
cdr3_nt: TGTGCCAGCAGCTTGGGGGCCAGAAAGAATTCACCCCTCCACTTT
cdr3_aa: CASSLGARKNSPLHF

clone_size: NA
cdr3_length: 13
d_call: NA
j_call: TRBJ1-1
v_call: TRBV18
cdr3_nt: TGTGCCAGCTCACCACCGGAGTATCGGGAAGCTTTCTTT
cdr3_aa: CASSPPEYREAFF

clone_size: NA
cdr3_length: 15
d_call: TRBD2
j_call: TRBJ2-3
v_call: TRBV4-2
cdr3_nt: TGTGCCAGCAGCCAAAGCGGGGGAAGTAGAGATACGCAGTATTTT
cdr3_aa: CASSQSGGSRDTQYF

clone_size: NA
cdr3_length: 15
d_call: NA
j_call: TRBJ1-6
v_call: TRBV4-1
cdr3_nt: TGCGCCAGCAGCCAAGATGTTGGGGGCAATTCACCCCTCCACTTT
cdr3_aa: CASSQDVGGNSPLHF

clone_size: many
cdr3_length: 16
d_call: NA
j_call: TRBJ2-1
v_call: TRBV6-2/TRBV6-3
cdr3_nt: TGTGCCAGCAGTCCCCGCGCCAGGGCCGGCCCTAATGAGCAGTTCTTC
cdr3_aa: CASSPRARAGPNEQFF

clone_size: many
cdr3_length: 15
d_call: TRBD2
j_call: TRBJ2-1
v_call: TRBV12-5
cdr3_nt: TGTGCTAGTGCCGCCGCTAGCGGGGGTCACAATGAGCAGTTCTTC
cdr3_aa: CASAAASGGHNEQFF

clone_size: many
cdr3_length: 15
d_call: TRBD2
j_call: TRBJ2-3
v_call: TRBV13
cdr3_nt: TGTGCCAGCAGCCACAGCGGGGTACCCACAGATACGCAGTATTTT
cdr3_aa: CASSHSGVPTDTQYF

clone_size: NA
cdr3_length: 17
d_call: TRBD1
j_call: TRBJ1-1
v_call: TRBV12-3/TRBV12-4
cdr3_nt: TGTGCCAGCAGCCCACCACAGGGGGGGGTTTCGGACACTGAAGCTTTCTTT
cdr3_aa: CASSPPQGGVSDTEAFF

clone_size: many
cdr3_length: 14
d_call: NA
j_call: TRBJ2-1
v_call: TRBV20-1
cdr3_nt: TGCAGTGCTAGTAGGCGGAGCTCCTACAATGAGCAGTTCTTC
cdr3_aa: CSASRRSSYNEQFF

clone_size: many
cdr3_length: 16
d_call: TRBD2
j_call: TRBJ2-3
v_call: TRBV5-1
cdr3_nt: TGCGCCAGCAGCCCCCAACCGGGACTAGGGGTAGATACGCAGTATTTT
cdr3_aa: CASSPQPGLGVDTQYF

clone_size: NA
cdr3_length: 14
d_call: TRBD1
j_call: TRBJ2-2
v_call: TRBV12-3/TRBV12-4
cdr3_nt: TGTGCCAGCAGTTTAGTCCAGGGGGCCGGGGAGCTGTTTTTT
cdr3_aa: CASSLVQGAGELFF

clone_size: many
cdr3_length: 14
d_call: NA
j_call: TRBJ2-5
v_call: TRBV5-1
cdr3_nt: TGCGCCAGCAGCTTGGAACGATACCAAGAGACCCAGTACTTC
cdr3_aa: CASSLERYQETQYF

clone_size: many
cdr3_length: 17
d_call: TRBD2
j_call: TRBJ2-3
v_call: TRBV20-1
cdr3_nt: TGCAGTGCTAGAGATCTGCCTAGCGGGGGGGAGGCAGATACGCAGTATTTT
cdr3_aa: CSARDLPSGGEADTQYF

clone_size: NA
cdr3_length: 16
d_call: NA
j_call: TRBJ1-1
v_call: TRBV4-3
cdr3_nt: TGCGCCAGCAGCCAAGGGTTGGTGGGAGGGAACACTGAAGCTTTCTTT
cdr3_aa: CASSQGLVGGNTEAFF

clone_size: few
cdr3_length: 14
d_call: NA
j_call: TRBJ1-4
v_call: TRBV3-1
cdr3_nt: TGTGCCAGCAGCCAAGCGGGAAACGCGGAAAAACTGTTTTTT
cdr3_aa: CASSQAGNAEKLFF

clone_size: many
cdr3_length: 12
d_call: TRBD2
j_call: TRBJ2-1
v_call: TRBV10-3
cdr3_nt: TGTGCCATCAATGGCGGGAGAAATGAGCAGTTCTTC
cdr3_aa: CAINGGRNEQFF

clone_size: many
cdr3_length: 15
d_call: TRBD2
j_call: TRBJ2-3
v_call: TRBV20-1
cdr3_nt: TGCAGTGCGAGCCCCCTAGCGGGAGACACAGATACGCAGTATTTT
cdr3_aa: CSASPLAGDTDTQYF

clone_size: NA
cdr3_length: 15
d_call: NA
j_call: TRBJ1-5
v_call: TRBV20-1
cdr3_nt: TGCAGTGCCCCAGAGGGCAGGGGTGGCAATCAGCCCCAGCATTTT
cdr3_aa: CSAPEGRGGNQPQHF